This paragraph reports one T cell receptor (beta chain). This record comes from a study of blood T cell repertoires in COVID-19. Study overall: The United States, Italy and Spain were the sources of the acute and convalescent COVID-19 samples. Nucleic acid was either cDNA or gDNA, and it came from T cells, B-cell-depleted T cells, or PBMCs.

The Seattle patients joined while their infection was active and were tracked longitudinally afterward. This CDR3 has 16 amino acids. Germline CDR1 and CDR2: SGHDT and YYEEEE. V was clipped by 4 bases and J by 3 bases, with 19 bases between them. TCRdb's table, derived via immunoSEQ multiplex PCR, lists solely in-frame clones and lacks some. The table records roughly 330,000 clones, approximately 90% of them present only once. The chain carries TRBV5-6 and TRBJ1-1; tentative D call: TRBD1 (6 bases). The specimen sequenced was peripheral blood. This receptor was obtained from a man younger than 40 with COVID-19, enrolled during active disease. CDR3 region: CASSPARGAPHTEAFF. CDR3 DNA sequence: TGTGCCAGCAGCCCCGCCAGGGGCGCCCCCCACACTGAAGCTTTCTTT. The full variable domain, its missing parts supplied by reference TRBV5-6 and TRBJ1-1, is DAGVTQSPTHLIKTRGQQVTLRCSPKSGHDTVSWYQQALGQGPQFIFQYYEEEERQRGNFPDRFSGHQFPNYSSELNVNALLLGDSALYLCASSPARGAPHTEAFFGQGTRLTVV.